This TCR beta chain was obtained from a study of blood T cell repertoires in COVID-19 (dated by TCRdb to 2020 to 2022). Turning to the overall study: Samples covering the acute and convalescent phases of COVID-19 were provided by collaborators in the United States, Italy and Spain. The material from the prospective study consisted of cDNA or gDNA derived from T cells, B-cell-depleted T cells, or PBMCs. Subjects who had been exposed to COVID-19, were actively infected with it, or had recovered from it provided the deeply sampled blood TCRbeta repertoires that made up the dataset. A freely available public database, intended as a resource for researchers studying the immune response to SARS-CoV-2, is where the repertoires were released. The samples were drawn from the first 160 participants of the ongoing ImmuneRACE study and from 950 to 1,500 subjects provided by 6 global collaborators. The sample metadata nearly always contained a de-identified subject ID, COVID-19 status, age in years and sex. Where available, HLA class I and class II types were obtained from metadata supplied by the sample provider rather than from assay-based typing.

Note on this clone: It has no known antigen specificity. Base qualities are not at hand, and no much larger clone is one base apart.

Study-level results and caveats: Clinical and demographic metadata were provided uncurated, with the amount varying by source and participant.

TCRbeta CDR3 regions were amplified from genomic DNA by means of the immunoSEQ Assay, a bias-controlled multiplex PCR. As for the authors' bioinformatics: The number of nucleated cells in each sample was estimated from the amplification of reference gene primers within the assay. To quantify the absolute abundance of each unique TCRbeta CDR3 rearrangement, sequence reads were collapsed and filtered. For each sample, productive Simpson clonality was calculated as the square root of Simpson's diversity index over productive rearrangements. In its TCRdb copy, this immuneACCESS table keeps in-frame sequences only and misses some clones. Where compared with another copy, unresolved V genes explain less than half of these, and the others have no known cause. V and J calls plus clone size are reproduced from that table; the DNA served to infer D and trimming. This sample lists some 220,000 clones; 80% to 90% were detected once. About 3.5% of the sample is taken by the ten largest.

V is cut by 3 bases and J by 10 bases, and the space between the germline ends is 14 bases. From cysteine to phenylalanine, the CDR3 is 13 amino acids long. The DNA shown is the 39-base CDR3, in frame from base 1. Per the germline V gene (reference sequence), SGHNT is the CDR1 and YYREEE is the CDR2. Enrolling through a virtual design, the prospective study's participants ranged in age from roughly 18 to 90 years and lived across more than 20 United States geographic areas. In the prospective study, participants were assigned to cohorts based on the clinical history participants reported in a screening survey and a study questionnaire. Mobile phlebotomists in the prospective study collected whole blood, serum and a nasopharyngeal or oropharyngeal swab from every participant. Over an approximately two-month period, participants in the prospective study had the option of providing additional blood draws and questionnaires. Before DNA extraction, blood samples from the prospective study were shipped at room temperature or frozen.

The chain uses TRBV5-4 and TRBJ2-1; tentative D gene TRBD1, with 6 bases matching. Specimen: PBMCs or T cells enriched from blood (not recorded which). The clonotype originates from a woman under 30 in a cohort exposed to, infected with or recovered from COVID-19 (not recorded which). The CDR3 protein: CASSSGTPKEQFF. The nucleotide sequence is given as TGTGCCAGCAGCTCCGGGACACCGAAAGAGCAGTTCTTC.